This passage covers 10 T cell receptor beta chains from one sample sequenced in a study of regulatory T cells in long-lasting Graves disease. Sequencing libraries for TCR beta were prepared with iRepertoire HTBI primers and Arm-PCR of CDR3 regions. TCRdb itself ran the multiplex PCR reads through MiXCR, one entry per CDR3 protein. The table includes some 450,000 distinct CDR3 sequences, about 20% detected once. As for time point: persistent/refractory GD, antithyroid drugs over 5 years with positive TRAb. Preparation of the TCR library used RNA extracted from PBMCs. The sample in question was peripheral blood mononuclear cells (PBMCs), obtained when the disease was refractory, from a patient treated with antithyroid drugs. The receptors come from a female donor with Graves disease.

The sample holds many counts of this clonotype. CDR3 loop: CSVAGGLMNTEAFF. For the CDR3, the DNA is TGCAGCGTAGCAGGAGGACTGATGAACACTGAAGCTTTCTTT. The chain is built from TRBV29-1 and TRBJ1-1; D gene ambiguous. V was shortened by 6 bases and J by 0 bases, with 14 bases between the two germline ends. Germline V CDR1 and CDR2: SQVTM, ANQGSEA. There are 14 residues in the CDR3.

This chain uses TRBV10-3 with TRBJ2-4; D possibly corresponds to TRBD1 (6 bases). The germline V gene has CDR1 ENHRY and CDR2 SYGVKD. The CDR3 is 13 amino acids. Trimming left V 7 bases short and J 8 bases short, with 15 bases between. CDR3 sequence: CAIMQGHGDIQYF. The CDR3 DNA reads TGTGCCATCATGCAGGGGCACGGTGACATTCAGTACTTC.

This clonotype was picked up many times. This sequence joins TRBV28 and TRBJ2-7, with D maybe TRBD1 (6 bases). CDR1 and CDR2 (germline): MDHEN, SYDVKM. The V end was cut by 6 bases, the J end by 7 bases, with 10 bases between. The CDR3 has 11 amino acids. The CDR3 DNA reads as TGTGCCAGCAGCTCGAGGGGGGAGCAGTACTTC. It is translated as CASSSRGEQYF.

DNA for the CDR3: TGTGCCAGCACCCCCGGGACCTATGGCTACACCTTC. It specifies CASTPGTYGYTF. The V gene is TRBV6-1, the J gene TRBJ1-2; weak D call: TRBD1 (5 bases). This CDR3 is built from 12 residues. Looked up from germline, CDR1 is MNHNS and CDR2 is SASEGT. V dropped 7 bases and J dropped 4 bases, with 10 bases sitting between them.

This clonotype was seen more than once but under ten times. The V gene is TRBV5-6, the J gene TRBJ2-7; 8 bases agree with TRBD2. Trimming cost V 5 bases and J 0 bases; bases outside gene matches: 10. From germline, CDR1 is SGHDT and CDR2 YYEEEE. The CDR3 totals 16 residues. CDR3 sequence (DNA): TGTGCCAGCAGAAAAACCGCCGGGACTAGCTCCTACGAGCAGTACTTC. Protein: CASRKTAGTSSYEQYF.

This clonotype was detected ten times or more. V gene TRBV27 combines with J gene TRBJ1-1; D may be TRBD1 (5 bases). The CDR3 totals 16 residues. Germline V lookup: CDR1 MNHEY, CDR2 SMNVEV (reference sequence). V lost 5 bases and J 4 bases, leaving 20 bases between the germline ends. CDR3 region: CASSPLPGRLSTEAFF. The DNA of the CDR3 is TGTGCCAGCAGTCCACTGCCGGGACGACTTAGCACTGAAGCTTTCTTT.

This clonotype was detected only a few times. The chain is built from TRBV29-1 and TRBJ1-1, with TRBD1 as a possible D gene (5 bases). The CDR3 runs 14 residues. Trimming removed 4 bases at V and 1 base at J, with 13 bases between. The germline V gene has CDR1 SQVTM and CDR2 ANQGSEA. The CDR3: CSVGLRGRNTEAFF. For the CDR3, the DNA is TGCAGCGTTGGGCTCCGGGGACGGAACACTGAAGCTTTCTTT.

This clonotype was seen only a few times. The chain joins TRBV2 to TRBJ2-7; maybe TRBD1 (5 bases). The ends were cut back, 4 bases at V and 6 bases at J, with 10 bases in the middle. This CDR3 is 12 amino acids long. The V gene's germline CDR1 is SNHLY and CDR2 FYNNEI. Here the CDR3 DNA reads TGTGCCAGCAGTGTGGACATTCCCGAGCAGTACTTC. Its protein is CASSVDIPEQYF. Drawing the rest from reference TRBV2 and TRBJ2-7, the complete variable domain is EPEVTQTPSHQVTQMGQEVILRCVPISNHLYFYWYRQILGQKVEFLVSFYNNEISEKSEIFDDQFSVERPDGSNFTLKIRSTKLEDSAMYFCASSVDIPEQYFGPGTRLTVT.

V usage is TRBV7-9 and J usage is TRBJ1-1; D possibly corresponds to TRBD1 (6 bases). Germline CDR1 and CDR2: SEHNR and FQNEAQ (reference sequence). The CDR3 totals 17 residues. The V and J ends lost 5 bases and 1 base respectively, with 20 bases between them. The CDR3 DNA sequence: TGTGCCAGCAGCGCCATCGTGGGGGGCTATGGGAACACTGAAGCTTTCTTT. This gives the protein CASSAIVGGYGNTEAFF. The full variable domain, in which reference TRBV7-9 and TRBJ1-1 provide the parts outside the CDR3, is DTGVSQNPRHKITKRGQNVTFRCDPISEHNRLYWYRQTLGQGPEFLTYFQNEAQLEKSRLLSDRFSAERPKGSFSTLEIQRTEQGDSAMYLCASSAIVGGYGNTEAFFGQGTRLTVV.

Only a few counts were recorded for this clonotype. The rearrangement links TRBV6-1 to TRBJ2-2, with no clear D. Germline V CDR1 and CDR2: MNHNS, SASEGT. This CDR3 region has 11 residues. Trimming removed 4 bases at V and 7 bases at J, with 4 bases between. The CDR3 reads CASSGSGELFF. In DNA form, the CDR3 reads TGTGCCAGCAGTGGGAGCGGGGAGCTGTTTTTT.